This TCR beta chain originates from a study of CD8+ T cells in alopecia areata. Reverse transcribed after extraction, RNA yielded cDNA as the sequencing template. This table comes from immunoSEQ multiplex PCR, and its TCRdb copy is limited to in-frame clones, with some not included. The sample records some 110,000 clones, around 53% being singletons. The sample's treatment: oral pan-JAK inhibitor, 5-10 mg twice daily. Findings and limits, study-wide: Scalp clonality and expanded CD8+ clones among the top 100 showed significant decreases with tofacitinib.

Details on this clone: The antigen remains unidentified.

Trimming took off 3 bases at V and 12 bases at J, with 17 bases between the two ends. CDR1 and CDR2 (germline): GTSNPN, SVGIG (reference sequence). This CDR3 comprises 12 residues. This chain connects TRBV30 to TRBJ1-1; D is uncertain. This TCR came from a human donor with alopecia areata. The input for sequencing was CD8+ T cells sorted from blood, taken at week 24, from a patient treated with tofacitinib. CDR3 region: CAWSARLLETFF. CDR3 nucleotide sequence: TGTGCCTGGAGCGCAAGACTACTCGAGACTTTCTTT.